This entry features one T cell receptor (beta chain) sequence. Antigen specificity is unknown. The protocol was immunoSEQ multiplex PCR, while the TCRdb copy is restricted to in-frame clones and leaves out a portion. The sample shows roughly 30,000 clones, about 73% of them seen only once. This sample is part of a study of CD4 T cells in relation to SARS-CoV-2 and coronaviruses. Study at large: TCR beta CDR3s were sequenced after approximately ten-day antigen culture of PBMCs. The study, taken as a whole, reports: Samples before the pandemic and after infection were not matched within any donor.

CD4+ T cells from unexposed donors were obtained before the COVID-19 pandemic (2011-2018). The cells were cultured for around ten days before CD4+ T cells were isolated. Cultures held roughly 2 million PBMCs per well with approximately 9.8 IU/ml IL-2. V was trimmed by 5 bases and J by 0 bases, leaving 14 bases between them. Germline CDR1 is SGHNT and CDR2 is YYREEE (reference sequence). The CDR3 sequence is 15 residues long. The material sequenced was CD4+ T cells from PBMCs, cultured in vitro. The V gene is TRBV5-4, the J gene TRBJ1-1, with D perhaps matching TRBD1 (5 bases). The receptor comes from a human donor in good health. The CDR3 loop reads CASRRGFIMNTEAFF. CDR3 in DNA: TGTGCCAGCAGACGGGGCTTCATAATGAACACTGAAGCTTTCTTT.